Sequencing of this TCR beta chain was carried out in a study of OX40 agonist ivuxolimab in advanced cancers. Study details: The patients got ivuxolimab, which is an agonistic anti-OX40 (CD134) antibody.

Germline assignment: CDR1 MNHNS and CDR2 SASEGT. There are 14 residues in the CDR3. Trimming cost V 0 bases and J 8 bases, with 11 bases left between them. Profiled with immunoSEQ multiplex PCR; TCRdb holds only in-frame clones, not every one. Counted here are around 30,000 clones, roughly 80% occurring once; the ten biggest clones make up about 19%. The starting material was CD4+ or CD8+ T cells sorted from blood, obtained in a trial of the OX40 agonist ivuxolimab. The clonotype was recovered from an adult with an advanced solid tumor such as melanoma, head and neck, liver or kidney cancer. The chain couples TRBV6-1 to TRBJ2-1; TRBD2 might be the D (6 bases). In DNA form, the CDR3 reads TGTGCCAGCAGTGAAGCAGTCGGAGGGGATGAGCAGTTCTTC. This encodes CASSEAVGGDEQFF.